The T cell receptor beta chain described here comes from a study of shared clonotypes between healthy human individuals. Study-wide results and caveats: Expectations were that clonotype sharing among donors would be affected by sequencing depth.

Notes on this clone: What it recognizes is unknown.

Approximately 210 ng DNA, about 30,000 T cell genomes, went into each sorted-subset replicate PCR. The assay was immunoSEQ multiplex PCR, and TCRdb's table has in-frame clones only and misses some. The table includes 550,000 to 750,000 clones, around 92% detected once. Naive CD8 cells were CD45RO-negative, positively selected for CCR7, excluding terminally differentiated effector memory CD45RA+ cells. Germline V gene data show CDR1 as SEHNR and CDR2 as FQNEAQ (reference sequence). V lost 7 bases and J lost 0, with 5 bases in between. This CDR3 contains 12 residues. This clonotype was sampled from a young man in good health. Sequences were obtained from naive CD8+ T cells sorted from blood. The V gene is TRBV7-9, the J gene TRBJ2-3; D is ambiguous. This CDR3 is CASKRSTDTQYF. As DNA, the CDR3 is TGTGCCAGCAAACGGAGCACAGATACGCAGTATTTT.